The sequence of this TCR beta chain was determined in a study of T-cell reconstitution after alpha-beta-depleted transplantation in children. V lost 3 bases to trimming and J lost 6 bases; unmatched junction nucleotides: 4. The CDR3 runs to 13 residues. The germline gives CDR1 SNHLY, CDR2 FYNNEI. At least ten counts were recorded for this clonotype. Unique molecular identifiers tagged the TCRbeta library. TCRdb passed the PCR reads through MiXCR, listing each CDR3 protein once. The table lists about 91,000 distinct CDR3 sequences, approximately 9.2% of them singletons. The clonotype was recovered from a human donor who donated a stem cell graft to a child with congenital amegakaryocytic thrombocytopenia. Sequenced material: PBMCs from the stem cell graft donor, taken from the stem cell graft. The J gene is TRBJ1-2, the V gene TRBV2, with 7 bases identical to TRBD1. Here the CDR3 reads CASSDYRGNGYTF. DNA of the CDR3: TGTGCCAGCAGTGACTACAGGGGAAATGGCTACACCTTC.